This T cell receptor (beta chain) was identified during a study of Graves' ophthalmopathy and Graves' hyperthyroidism. Under 3 months in duration, the ophthalmopathy in affected donors had moderate-to-severe activity, CAS ≥3 and NOSPECS ≥4. Trimming cost V 5 bases and J 1 base, with 29 bases left between them. Germline CDR1 reads SGHAT; CDR2 reads FQDESV (reference sequence). This CDR3 spans 20 amino acids. RNA transcripts were the source from which TCR beta CDR3 regions were amplified. An opening RT-PCR round employed HTBI primers and preceded a second-round multiplex PCR. TCRdb processed the multiplex PCR reads anew with MiXCR; each CDR3 protein has one entry. The data hold about 230,000 distinct CDR3 sequences, with around 50% observed a single time.

This clonotype was sampled from an adult man with Graves' ophthalmopathy. Sequencing input: peripheral blood. This chain links TRBV11-1 with TRBJ2-5, with D possibly being TRBD2 (7 bases). DNA of the CDR3: TGTGCCAGCAGCCTGGGGGAATGGGTAGGGTTCGCGGGGGCCCAAGAGACCCAGTACTTC. Translation: CASSLGEWVGFAGAQETQYF.